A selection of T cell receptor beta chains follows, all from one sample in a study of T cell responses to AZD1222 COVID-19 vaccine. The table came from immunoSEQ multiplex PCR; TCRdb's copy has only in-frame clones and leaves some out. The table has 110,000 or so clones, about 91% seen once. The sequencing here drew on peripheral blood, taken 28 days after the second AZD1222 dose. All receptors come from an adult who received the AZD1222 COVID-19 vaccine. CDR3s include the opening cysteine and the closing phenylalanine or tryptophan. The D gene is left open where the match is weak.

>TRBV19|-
CASSEGTSEQYF
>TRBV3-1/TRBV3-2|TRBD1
CASSQAGTGYGYTF
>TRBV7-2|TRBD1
CASSSGTGNTEAFF
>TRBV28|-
CASSWAAYGYTF
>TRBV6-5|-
CASSLNREANYGYTF
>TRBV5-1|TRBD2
CASSSGTSKLDEQFF
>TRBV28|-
CASSQYDKYLGGYTF
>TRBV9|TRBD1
CASSTSWGTGSATNEKLFF
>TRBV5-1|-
CASSSYITYEQYF
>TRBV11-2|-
CASSLFPRPGYEQYF
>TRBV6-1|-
CASSDAGYEQYF
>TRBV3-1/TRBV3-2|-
CASSQDPQGRGTDTQYF
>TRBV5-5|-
CASSLRLGTEAFF
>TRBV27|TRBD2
CASSFRLAGEETQYF
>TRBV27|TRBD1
CASSRGRQGDTEAFF
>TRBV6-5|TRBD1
CASRGTGGSNYGYTF
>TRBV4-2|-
CASSQDRIGESPLHF
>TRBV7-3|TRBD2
CASSSERGTDTQYF
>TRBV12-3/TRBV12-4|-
CASSLALRSEAFF